This entry lists 15 T cell receptor beta chains sequenced from one sample in a study of ipilimumab plus nivolumab after autologous stem cell transplantation. The table came from immunoSEQ multiplex PCR; TCRdb's copy has only in-frame clones and leaves some out. The sample yields roughly 20,000 clones, 77% seen once. Material: PBMCs, obtained in a trial of ipilimumab plus nivolumab as post-transplant consolidation. These receptors came from a male donor with diffuse large B-cell lymphoma.

This clone was seen a handful of times. This chain links TRBV6-6 with TRBJ1-1; 9 bases agree with TRBD1. The CDR3 has 15 amino acids. CDR1 is MNHNY, CDR2 SVGAGI, per germline (reference sequence). The ends lost 5 bases at V and 4 bases at J; junction bases unmatched: 8. For the CDR3, the DNA is TGTGCCAGCAGTCGCGGCGGACAGGGGCCCACTGAAGCTTTCTTT. Translated, it gives CASSRGGQGPTEAFF.

The gene calls are TRBV10-3 and TRBJ2-3, with D perhaps given as TRBD1 or TRBD2 (5 bases each). Germline assignment: CDR1 ENHRY and CDR2 SYGVKD. V lost 2 bases to trimming and J lost 4 bases, with 16 bases between them. This CDR3 contains 16 residues. The CDR3 DNA reads TGTGCCATCAGTGAGAAGGGGACCTGGGAGCCAGATACGCAGTATTTT. Amino acids: CAISEKGTWEPDTQYF.

This rearrangement joins TRBV19 to TRBJ1-1; D is unclear. The CDR3 sequence is 14 residues long. The V end was cut by 7 bases, the J end by 0 bases, with 12 bases between. CDR1 is LNHDA, CDR2 SQIVND, per germline (reference sequence). CDR3 region: CASTRDVMNTEAFF. The CDR3 DNA follows: TGTGCCAGTACCCGAGACGTAATGAACACTGAAGCTTTCTTT. Together with reference TRBV19 and TRBJ1-1, the CDR3 gives the full variable domain: DGGITQSPKYLFRKEGQNVTLSCEQNLNHDAMYWYRQDPGQGLRLIYYSQIVNDFQKGDIAEGYSVSREKKESFPLTVTSAQKNPTAFYLCASTRDVMNTEAFFGQGTRLTVV.

By its share, this clone is medium-sized. As DNA, the CDR3 is TGTGCCAGCAGCTTAGGCGCGTACGAGCAGTACTTC. Encoded protein: CASSLGAYEQYF. The chain carries TRBV13 and TRBJ2-7; the D is unclear. Germline-derived CDR1 and CDR2 are PRHDT and FYEKMQ (reference sequence). V was trimmed by 0 bases and J by 4 bases, leaving 4 bases between them. The CDR3 spans 12 residues.

J is TRBJ1-5 and V is TRBV7-8, with D hard to call. This CDR3 is built from 15 residues. V gave up 1 base and J gave up 1 base, with 8 bases separating them. CDR1 SGHVS and CDR2 FQNEAQ come from the germline V gene. This CDR3 is CASSLDPQSNQPQHF. In nucleotides, the CDR3 is TGTGCCAGCAGCTTAGACCCTCAGAGCAATCAGCCCCAGCATTTT. Together with reference TRBV7-8 and TRBJ1-5, the CDR3 gives the full variable domain: GAGVSQSPRYKVAKRGQDVALRCDPISGHVSLFWYQQALGQGPEFLTYFQNEAQLDKSGLPSDRFFAERPEGSVSTLKIQRTQQEDSAVYLCASSLDPQSNQPQHFGDGTRLSIL.

V is TRBV7-7 and J is TRBJ2-3; 10 bases are a match to TRBD2. With V trimmed by 5 bases and J by 10 bases, 9 bases remained unmatched. Germline V gene sequence: CDR1 SSHAT, CDR2 FNYEAQ (reference sequence). The CDR3 covers 14 residues. CDR3 DNA: TGTGCCAGCAGCCCCGGGACTAGCGCGGATCCGCAGTATTTT. Protein product: CASSPGTSADPQYF.

This clone was seen a handful of times. The chain combines TRBV5-1 with TRBJ1-5; TRBD1 aligns across 8 bases. Germline CDR1 SGHRS, CDR2 YFSETQ. This CDR3 contains 16 residues. With V trimmed by 4 bases and J by 5 bases, 11 bases remained unmatched. CDR3 sequence (DNA): TGCGCCAGCAGCCCCGGACAGGGAGGAGGCGATCAGCCCCAGCATTTT. Protein product: CASSPGQGGGDQPQHF.

The V call is TRBV7-3, the J call TRBJ1-6, with D hard to call. This CDR3 is built from 14 residues. With 5 bases removed from V and 6 bases from J, the gap between germline ends came to 11 bases. Germline loops: CDR1 SGHTA, CDR2 FQGTGA. CDR3 protein: CASSAGRLNSPLHF. In DNA, the CDR3 is TGTGCCAGCAGCGCCGGACGGCTTAATTCACCCCTCCACTTT.

This clone was seen more than once but under ten times. J is TRBJ1-4 and V is TRBV28, with 7 bases lining up with TRBD1. Unmatched junction bases numbered 4, after V lost 3 bases and J lost 6 bases. The CDR3 spans 14 residues. Germline V CDR1 and CDR2: MDHEN, SYDVKM. CDR3 nucleotide sequence: TGTGCCAGCAGTTTCGGGACAGCCTATGAAAAACTGTTTTTT. Encoded protein: CASSFGTAYEKLFF.

The chain combines TRBV30 with TRBJ2-3; possible D gene TRBD1, 6 bases. The CDR3 runs 15 residues. Germline CDR1 and CDR2: GTSNPN and SVGIG (reference sequence). The V end was cut by 0 bases, the J end by 4 bases, with 14 bases between. The CDR3 sequence is CAWSVQGKRADTQYF. The CDR3 region has the DNA TGTGCCTGGAGTGTACAGGGCAAACGGGCAGATACGCAGTATTTT.

This chain connects TRBV5-1 to TRBJ1-1, with D possibly being TRBD1 (5 bases). The CDR3 runs 14 residues. V dropped 2 bases and J dropped 2 bases, with 10 bases sitting between them. From germline, CDR1 is SGHRS and CDR2 YFSETQ. CDR3 sequence reads: CASSFRGDNTEAFF. Here the CDR3 DNA reads TGCGCCAGCAGCTTCCGAGGGGACAACACTGAAGCTTTCTTT. The full variable domain, in which reference TRBV5-1 and TRBJ1-1 provide the parts outside the CDR3, is KAGVTQTPRYLIKTRGQQVTLSCSPISGHRSVSWYQQTPGQGLQFLFEYFSETQRNKGNFPGRFSGRQFSNSRSEMNVSTLELGDSALYLCASSFRGDNTEAFFGQGTRLTVV.

This chain joins TRBV5-1 and TRBJ2-2; 7 nucleotides match TRBD2. The germline V gene has CDR1 SGHRS and CDR2 YFSETQ. J gave up 2 bases and V 6 bases, and 13 bases lay outside the gene matches. The CDR3 loop spans 17 amino acids. This chain's CDR3 is CASTNPLTGGNTGELFF. The CDR3 DNA reads as TGCGCCAGCACCAACCCCCTTACGGGGGGTAACACCGGGGAGCTGTTTTTT.

This clone was detected once. V and J are TRBV6-5 and TRBJ1-1; TRBD1 might be the D (5 bases). V dropped 2 bases and J dropped 0 bases, with 13 bases sitting between them. CDR3 length equals 16 residues. Germline V gene data show CDR1 as MNHEY and CDR2 as SVGAGI. CDR3 sequence reads: CASSYGGVTLNTEAFF. The CDR3 nucleotides are TGTGCCAGCAGTTACGGAGGGGTGACCCTGAACACTGAAGCTTTCTTT.

The chain couples TRBV5-4 to TRBJ2-5; D is unresolved. V dropped 4 bases and J dropped 2 bases, with 15 bases sitting between them. There are 15 residues in the CDR3. In germline, CDR1 is SGHNT, CDR2 YYREEE (reference sequence). The CDR3, as DNA: TGTGCCAGCAGCCCGGCCGGTGGTGGACAAGAGACCCAGTACTTC. Encoded protein: CASSPAGGGQETQYF. Supplemented by reference TRBV5-4 and TRBJ2-5, the full variable domain reads ETGVTQSPTHLIKTRGQQVTLRCSSQSGHNTVSWYQQALGQGPQFIFQYYREEENGRGNFPPRFSGLQFPNYSSELNVNALELDDSALYLCASSPAGGGQETQYFGPGTRLLVL.

Relative to its sample, this clone is medium-sized (0.01 to 0.1%). In the same sample, other DNA sequences code for this CDR3. CDR3 loop: CASSLGAGGPGTGELFF. The CDR3 DNA reads as TGTGCCAGCAGCTTAGGTGCGGGGGGCCCGGGCACCGGGGAGCTGTTTTTT. The chain links TRBV7-6 to TRBJ2-2, with TRBD2 matching over 8 bases. Germline CDR1 SGHVS, CDR2 FNYEAQ. V was pared by 1 base and J by 4 bases, with 8 bases of the junction left unmatched. This CDR3 has 17 residues.